The TCR beta chain described here comes from a study of Ad26.COV2.S vaccination and SARS-CoV-2 variants. This clone was detected a few times. Sequenced by immunoSEQ multiplex PCR; TCRdb stores in-frame clones only, minus some. The sample yields fewer than 400,000 clones, around four fifths seen once. The V end was cut by 4 bases, the J end by 7 bases, with 13 bases between. Germline V gives CDR1 LGHDT, CDR2 YNNKEL (reference sequence). The CDR3 is made up of 14 amino acids. Specified treatment: about 20 received Ad26.COV2.S at low or high dose, single or two shots; roughly five received placebo; per-sample allocation not given. All samples were drawn on day 63, counting from the first vaccine or placebo injection.

This sample comprised peripheral blood, obtained in a trial of Ad26.COV2.S vaccine versus placebo. This sequence joins TRBV3-1 (or the pseudogene TRBV3-2) and TRBJ1-4; D remains unclear. The source is a person aged 18-60 years who received the Ad26.COV2.S COVID-19 vaccine or a placebo. The CDR3 DNA reads TGTGCCAGCAGCCCGTCGGGGATCGGTGAAAAACTGTTTTTT. Encoded protein: CASSPSGIGEKLFF.